The present entry profiles one T cell receptor (beta chain) with its context. In the original workflow: Reference gene primer amplification gave estimated nucleated cell counts. This table comes from immunoSEQ multiplex PCR, and its TCRdb copy is limited to in-frame clones, with some not included. That table supplies the V and J calls and clone size; D and trimming were determined from the DNA. The sample carries 200,000 to 300,000 clones, roughly 86% recorded once. The sample originates from a study of blood T cell repertoires in COVID-19. As for the study in general: The samples span acute and convalescent COVID-19 from the United States, Italy and Spain. T cells, B-cell-depleted T cells, or PBMCs supplied cDNA or gDNA.

Cohort placement rested on clinical history that participants reported themselves. Germline CDR1 and CDR2: MNHEY and SMNVEV (reference sequence). V lost 2 bases, J lost 0 bases, and 3 bases stayed unmatched. CDR3 length: 15 amino acids. This receptor was obtained from a woman aged 18 to 35 who had recovered from COVID-19. The chain uses TRBV27 and TRBJ1-1; 7 bases fit TRBD1. Sequencing used PBMCs or T cells enriched from blood (not recorded which). The DNA for the CDR3 is TGTGCCAGCAGTTTAACAGGGGCCATGAACACTGAAGCTTTCTTT. Translating it yields CASSLTGAMNTEAFF.